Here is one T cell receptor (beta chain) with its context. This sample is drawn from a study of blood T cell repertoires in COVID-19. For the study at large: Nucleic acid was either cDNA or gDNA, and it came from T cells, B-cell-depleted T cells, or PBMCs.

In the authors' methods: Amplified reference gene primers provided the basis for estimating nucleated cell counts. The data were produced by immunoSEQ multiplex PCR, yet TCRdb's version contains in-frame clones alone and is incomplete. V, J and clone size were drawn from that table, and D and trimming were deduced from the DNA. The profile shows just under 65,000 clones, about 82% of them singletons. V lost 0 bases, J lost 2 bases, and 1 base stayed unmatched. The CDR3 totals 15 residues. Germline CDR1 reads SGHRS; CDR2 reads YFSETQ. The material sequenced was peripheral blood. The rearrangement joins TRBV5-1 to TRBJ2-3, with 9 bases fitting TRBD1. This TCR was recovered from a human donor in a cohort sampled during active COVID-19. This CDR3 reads CASSLGTGDTDTQYF. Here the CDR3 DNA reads TGCGCCAGCAGCTTGGGGACAGGGGACACAGATACGCAGTATTTT.